The next 16 T cell receptor beta chains were all read from a single sample in a study of spatial heterogeneity in lung cancer (dated by TCRdb to the late 2010s). No cognate antigen is known for these TCRs. The time point label, as the study defines it: sample taken at primary tumor resection. The receptor library was made with 5' RACE. The listed sequencing device is NextSeq 500. TCRdb passed the public sequencing reads through fastp at Q25 and MiXCR, retaining productive beta sequences. Rows merge per CDR3 protein into single entries with the most common DNA and genes. This sample comprises 7,500 to 8,500 distinct CDR3 sequences, 9.6% of them detected only once. The ten largest clones add up to around 12% of the sample. Study-wide conclusions, independent of this receptor: The number of expanded intratumoral alpha and beta TCRs correlated with the tumor nonsynonymous mutation count.

This sample comprised lung tumor tissue, obtained at surgery. Receptors originate from a male donor with early-stage non-small cell lung cancer.

This clonotype was observed at least ten times. The rearrangement uses TRBV20-1 and TRBJ1-1; possibly TRBD1 for D (6 bases). The CDR3 contains 14 residues. Germline V gene lookup returns CDR1 DFQATT and CDR2 SNEGSKA (reference sequence). The V and J ends lost 4 bases and 5 bases respectively, with 17 bases between them. CDR3 sequence reads: CSAIPQGLLTEAFF. CDR3 DNA sequence: TGCAGTGCTATCCCCCAGGGGTTGTTGACTGAAGCTTTCTTT.

This clonotype rates as medium-sized. The gene calls are TRBV4-2 and TRBJ2-7, with 9 bases identical to TRBD2. Germline V gives CDR1 LGHNA, CDR2 YNFKEQ. With V trimmed by 1 base and J by 3 bases, 10 bases remained unmatched. This CDR3 is built from 17 residues. The CDR3 DNA follows: TGTGCCAGCAGCCAAGGCCCAGTTCTAGCGGGGTTCTACGAGCAGTACTTC. Amino acid sequence: CASSQGPVLAGFYEQYF.

This clonotype was observed many times. J is TRBJ1-5 and V is TRBV15; tentative D call: TRBD1 (5 bases). Germline V gene sequence: CDR1 LNHNV, CDR2 YYDKDF (reference sequence). Trimming left V 3 bases short and J 4 bases short, with 10 bases between. This CDR3 spans 14 amino acids. The CDR3 region has the DNA TGTGCCACCAGCAGGGATAGACAGAATCAGCCCCAGCATTTT. This translates into CATSRDRQNQPQHF.

By frequency in the sample, this clonotype is medium-sized. The chain employs TRBV5-6 and TRBJ1-2; 10 positions match TRBD1. V shed 5 bases and J 4 bases; nucleotides not matched to a gene: 5. This CDR3 is built from 14 residues. Germline loops: CDR1 SGHDT, CDR2 YYEEEE. The chain's CDR3 is CASRRQGASYGYTF. The CDR3 DNA reads TGTGCCAGCAGGAGACAGGGGGCGAGCTATGGCTACACCTTC.

This clonotype was found many times. This chain joins TRBV20-1 and TRBJ1-6; D is unclear. The V gene's germline CDR1 is DFQATT and CDR2 SNEGSKA (reference sequence). CDR3 size: 13 residues. The V end lost 2 bases, the J end lost 7 bases, and 9 bases lay between the germline ends. Written as DNA, the CDR3 is TGCAGTGCTAGAAAACAGAGGAATTCACCCCTCCACTTT. Translating gives CSARKQRNSPLHF.

This clonotype was seen at least ten times. The chain uses TRBV2 and TRBJ1-5; 7 positions match TRBD1. CDR3 length: 15 residues. The germline gives CDR1 SNHLY, CDR2 FYNNEI. V trimming: 3 bases; J trimming: 7 bases; junction bases outside the gene matches: 9. DNA of the CDR3: TGTGCCAGCAGTGAGGGCCAGGGGGTAGAACAGCCCCAGCATTTT. Translation gives CASSEGQGVEQPQHF. The whole variable domain, filled in from reference TRBV2 and TRBJ1-5, reads EPEVTQTPSHQVTQMGQEVILRCVPISNHLYFYWYRQILGQKVEFLVSFYNNEISEKSEIFDDQFSVERPDGSNFTLKIRSTKLEDSAMYFCASSEGQGVEQPQHFGDGTRLSIL.

This clonotype was detected many times. V gene TRBV20-1 combines with J gene TRBJ2-4; maybe TRBD2 (5 bases). Looked up from germline, CDR1 is DFQATT and CDR2 is SNEGSKA (reference sequence). The length of the CDR3 is 14 residues. V was cut by 7 bases and J by 3 bases, with 16 bases left in between. Here the CDR3 DNA reads TGCAGTGGGAGCGGCCAGCTCTTCAAAAACATTCAGTACTTC. Translating it yields CSGSGQLFKNIQYF.

This clonotype has ten or more counts. This chain joins TRBV12-5 and TRBJ1-5, with D perhaps matching TRBD1 (6 bases). CDR1 is LGHNT, CDR2 FRNRAP, per germline. The CDR3 has 15 amino acids. Trimming took 4 bases from V and 3 from J, leaving 13 bases between them. CDR3 sequence: CASGSGQLLNQPQHF. The CDR3 DNA is TGTGCTAGTGGTTCAGGACAGCTTCTCAATCAGCCCCAGCATTTT.

This clonotype occurred many times. V gene TRBV6-1 combines with J gene TRBJ1-1; no reliable D call. Germline CDR1 reads MNHNS; CDR2 reads SASEGT. The length of the CDR3 is 13 residues. Trimming shortened V by 4 bases and J by 0 bases, and 6 bases separated the two germline ends. CDR3 residues: CASSGSMNTEAFF. The CDR3, as DNA: TGTGCCAGCAGTGGAAGTATGAACACTGAAGCTTTCTTT.

This clonotype was seen ten or more times. This chain joins TRBV4-2 and TRBJ2-5; D is ambiguous. The V and J ends lost 1 base and 5 bases respectively, with 11 bases between them. The CDR3 has 14 residues. Germline lookup yields CDR1 LGHNA and CDR2 YNFKEQ. This CDR3 reads CASSQVPTTETQYF. In DNA, the CDR3 is TGTGCCAGCAGCCAAGTCCCCACGACGGAGACCCAGTACTTC.

This clonotype has at least ten counts. The V call is TRBV29-1, the J call TRBJ2-3; D is unclear. Looked up from germline, CDR1 is SQVTM and CDR2 is ANQGSEA. CDR3 length: 11 residues. V dropped 7 bases and J dropped 4 bases, with 9 bases sitting between them. The CDR3 nucleotides read TGCAGCGCCTCACAGTCAGATACGCAGTATTTT. Amino acids: CSASQSDTQYF.

This clonotype appeared many times. This chain links TRBV3-1 with TRBJ2-1, with D unclear. CDR1 and CDR2 from the germline V gene are LGHDT and YNNKEL (reference sequence). V lost 2 bases, J lost 8 bases, and 7 bases lay in between. This CDR3 contains 12 residues. CDR3 sequence (DNA): TGTGCCAGCAGCCAAACTTTCCATGAGCAGTTCTTC. It codes for CASSQTFHEQFF.

There are many counts of this clonotype. In DNA form, the CDR3 reads TGCAGTGCCAGGACTAGCGGCCGTTGGGGGTCGGATGAGCAGTTCTTC. Translated, it gives CSARTSGRWGSDEQFF. This chain uses TRBV20-1 with TRBJ2-1, with 10 bases identical to TRBD2. From germline, CDR1 is DFQATT and CDR2 SNEGSKA (reference sequence). The CDR3 totals 16 residues. The V segment lost 6 bases and the J segment 8 bases; nucleotides outside the gene matches: 16.

This clonotype showed up many times. The chain carries TRBV7-8 and TRBJ2-7; no reliable D call. V dropped 0 bases and J dropped 6 bases, with 12 bases sitting between them. The V gene's germline CDR1 is SGHVS and CDR2 FQNEAQ. There are 14 residues in the CDR3. The CDR3 region has the DNA TGTGCCAGCAGCTTAGCCCCACAGTCTCGCGAGCAGTACTTC. Residues: CASSLAPQSREQYF.

This clonotype came up many times. The J gene is TRBJ2-3, the V gene TRBV30; no clear D gene. The germline V gene encodes CDR1 GTSNPN and CDR2 SVGIG (reference sequence). The CDR3 sequence is 13 residues long. The germline V and J ends were trimmed by 6 bases and 3 bases, with 13 bases remaining between them. The CDR3 DNA sequence: TGTGCCTGCCTAAAACAGAGGACAGATACGCAGTATTTT. This encodes CACLKQRTDTQYF.

This clonotype was picked up many times. The V gene is TRBV5-6, the J gene TRBJ2-7; the match to TRBD2 covers 13 bases. This CDR3 is built from 15 residues. Looked up from germline, CDR1 is SGHDT and CDR2 is YYEEEE. V trimming: 0 bases; J trimming: 5 bases; junction bases outside the gene matches: 2. The CDR3, as DNA: TGTGCCAGCAGCTTGGGGGGACTAGCGGGAAACGAGCAGTACTTC. Translation gives CASSLGGLAGNEQYF.